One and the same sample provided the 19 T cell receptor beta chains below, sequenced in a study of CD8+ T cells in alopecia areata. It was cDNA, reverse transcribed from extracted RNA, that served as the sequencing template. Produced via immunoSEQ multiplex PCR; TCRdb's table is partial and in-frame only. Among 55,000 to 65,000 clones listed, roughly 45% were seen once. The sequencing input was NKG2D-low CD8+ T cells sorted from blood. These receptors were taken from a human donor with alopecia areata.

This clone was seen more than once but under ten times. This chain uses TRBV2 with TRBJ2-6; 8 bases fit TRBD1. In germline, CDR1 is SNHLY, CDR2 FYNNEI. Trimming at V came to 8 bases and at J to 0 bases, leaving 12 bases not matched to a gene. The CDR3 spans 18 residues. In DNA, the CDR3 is TGTGCCAGCTTAGGTAGACAGGGGACCGGCTCTGGGGCCAACGTCCTGACTTTC. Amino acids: CASLGRQGTGSGANVLTF.

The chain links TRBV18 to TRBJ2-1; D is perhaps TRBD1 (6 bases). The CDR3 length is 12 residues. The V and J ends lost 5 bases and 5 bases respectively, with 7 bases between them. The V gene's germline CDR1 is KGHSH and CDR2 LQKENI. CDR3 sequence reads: CASSDRNNEQFF. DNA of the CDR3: TGTGCCAGCTCAGACAGGAACAATGAGCAGTTCTTC. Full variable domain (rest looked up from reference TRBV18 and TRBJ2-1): NAGVMQNPRHLVRRRGQEARLRCSPMKGHSHVYWYRQLPEEGLKFMVYLQKENIIDESGMPKERFSAEFPKEGPSILRIQQVVRGDSAAYFCASSDRNNEQFFGPGTRLTVL.

CDR3 residues: CASSLRTGQETQYF. The CDR3, as DNA: TGTGCCAGCAGTTTACGGACAGGCCAAGAGACCCAGTACTTC. V usage is TRBV28 and J usage is TRBJ2-5; TRBD1 agrees at 7 bases. V gave up 2 bases and J gave up 1 base; unmatched junction bases: 1. The CDR3 length is 14 residues. Germline V gives CDR1 MDHEN, CDR2 SYDVKM.

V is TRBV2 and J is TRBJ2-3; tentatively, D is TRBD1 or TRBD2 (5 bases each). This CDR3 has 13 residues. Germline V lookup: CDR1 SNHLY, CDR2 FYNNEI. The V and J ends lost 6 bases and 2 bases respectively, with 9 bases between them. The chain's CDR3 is CASRGPNTDTQYF. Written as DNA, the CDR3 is TGTGCCAGCAGGGGACCAAACACAGATACGCAGTATTTT.

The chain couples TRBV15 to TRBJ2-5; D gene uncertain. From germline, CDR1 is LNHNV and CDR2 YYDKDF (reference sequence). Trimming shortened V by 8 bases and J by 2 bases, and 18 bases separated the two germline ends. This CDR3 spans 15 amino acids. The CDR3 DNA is TGTGCCACCTCGGCCGCAAAGGTGGGGCAAGAGACCCAGTACTTC. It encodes CATSAAKVGQETQYF. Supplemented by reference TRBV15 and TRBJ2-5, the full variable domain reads DAMVIQNPRYQVTQFGKPVTLSCSQTLNHNVMYWYQQKSSQAPKLLFHYYDKDFNNEADTPDNFQSRRPNTSFCFLDIRSPGLGDTAMYLCATSAAKVGQETQYFGPGTRLLVL.

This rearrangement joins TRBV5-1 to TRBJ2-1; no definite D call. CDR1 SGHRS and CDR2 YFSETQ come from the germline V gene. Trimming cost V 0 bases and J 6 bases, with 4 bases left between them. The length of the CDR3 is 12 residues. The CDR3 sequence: CASSLAPNEQFF. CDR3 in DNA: TGCGCCAGCAGCTTGGCCCCCAATGAGCAGTTCTTC.

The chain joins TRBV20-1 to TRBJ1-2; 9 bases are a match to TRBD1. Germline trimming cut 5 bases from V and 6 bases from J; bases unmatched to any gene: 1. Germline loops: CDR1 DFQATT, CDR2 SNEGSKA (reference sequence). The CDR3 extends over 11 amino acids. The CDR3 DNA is TGCAGTGCTTGGACAGGGGATGGCTACACCTTC. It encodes CSAWTGDGYTF.

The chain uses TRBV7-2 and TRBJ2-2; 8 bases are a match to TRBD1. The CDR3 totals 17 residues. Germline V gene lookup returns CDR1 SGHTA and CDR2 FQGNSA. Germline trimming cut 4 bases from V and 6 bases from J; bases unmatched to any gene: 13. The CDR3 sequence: CASSSTKTGAFPGELFF. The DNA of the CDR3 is TGTGCCAGCAGCTCGACCAAGACAGGGGCGTTTCCCGGGGAGCTGTTTTTT.

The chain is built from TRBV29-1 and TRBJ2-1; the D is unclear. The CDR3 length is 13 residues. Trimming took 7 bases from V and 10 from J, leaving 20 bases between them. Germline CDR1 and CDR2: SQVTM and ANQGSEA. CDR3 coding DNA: TGCAGCGCGTTCGTTCAAGGGCCTAGGGAGCAGTTCTTC. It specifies CSAFVQGPREQFF.

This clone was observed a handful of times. CDR3 sequence reads: CSGSDSSSYEQYF. CDR3 sequence (DNA): TGCAGCGGTAGCGATTCGAGCTCCTACGAGCAGTACTTC. The genes are TRBV29-1 and TRBJ2-7; D perhaps matches TRBD2 (5 bases). In germline, CDR1 is SQVTM, CDR2 ANQGSEA. CDR3 length: 13 residues. V was clipped by 7 bases and J by 0 bases, with 13 bases between them.

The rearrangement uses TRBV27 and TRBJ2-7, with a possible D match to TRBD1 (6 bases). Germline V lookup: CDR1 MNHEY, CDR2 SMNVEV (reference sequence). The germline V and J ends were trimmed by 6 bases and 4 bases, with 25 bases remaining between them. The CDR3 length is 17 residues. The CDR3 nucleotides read TGTGCCAGCAGGGTCGGACAGAGGGCCGGGCCTATGTACGAGCAGTACTTC. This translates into CASRVGQRAGPMYEQYF.

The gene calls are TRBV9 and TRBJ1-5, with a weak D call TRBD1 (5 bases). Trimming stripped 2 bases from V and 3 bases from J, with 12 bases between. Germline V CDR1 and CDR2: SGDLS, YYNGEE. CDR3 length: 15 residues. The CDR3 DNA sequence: TGTGCCAGCAGCGTTGCCGACGGACACAATCAGCCCCAGCATTTT. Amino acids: CASSVADGHNQPQHF. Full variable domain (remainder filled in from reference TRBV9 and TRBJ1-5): DSGVTQTPKHLITATGQRVTLRCSPRSGDLSVYWYQQSLDQGLQFLIQYYNGEERAKGNILERFSAQQFPDLHSELNLSSLELGDSALYFCASSVADGHNQPQHFGDGTRLSIL.

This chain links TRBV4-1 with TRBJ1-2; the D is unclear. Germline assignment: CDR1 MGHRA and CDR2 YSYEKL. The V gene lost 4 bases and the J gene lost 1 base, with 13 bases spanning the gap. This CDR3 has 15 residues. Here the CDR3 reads CASSLSRRDNYGYTF. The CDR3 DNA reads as TGCGCCAGCAGCCTCTCCCGAAGGGATAACTATGGCTACACCTTC.

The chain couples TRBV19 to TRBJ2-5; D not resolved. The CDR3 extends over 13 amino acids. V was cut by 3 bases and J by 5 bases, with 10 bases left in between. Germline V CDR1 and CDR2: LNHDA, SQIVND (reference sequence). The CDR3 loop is CASSIGPRETQYF. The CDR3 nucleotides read TGTGCCAGTAGTATCGGGCCGCGGGAGACCCAGTACTTC. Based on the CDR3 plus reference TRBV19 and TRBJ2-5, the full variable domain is DGGITQSPKYLFRKEGQNVTLSCEQNLNHDAMYWYRQDPGQGLRLIYYSQIVNDFQKGDIAEGYSVSREKKESFPLTVTSAQKNPTAFYLCASSIGPRETQYFGPGTRLLVL.

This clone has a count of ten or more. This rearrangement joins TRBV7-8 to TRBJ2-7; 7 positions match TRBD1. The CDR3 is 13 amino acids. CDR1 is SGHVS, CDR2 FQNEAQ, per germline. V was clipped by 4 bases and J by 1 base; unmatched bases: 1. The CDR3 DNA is TGTGCCAGCAGCTGGGGACAGTCCTACGAGCAGTACTTC. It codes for CASSWGQSYEQYF.

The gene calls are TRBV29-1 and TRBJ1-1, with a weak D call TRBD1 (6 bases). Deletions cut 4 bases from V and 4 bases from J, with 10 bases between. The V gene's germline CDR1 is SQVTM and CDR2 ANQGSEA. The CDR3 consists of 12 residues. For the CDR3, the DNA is TGCAGCGTTGCTACAGGGAGCACTGAAGCTTTCTTT. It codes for CSVATGSTEAFF.

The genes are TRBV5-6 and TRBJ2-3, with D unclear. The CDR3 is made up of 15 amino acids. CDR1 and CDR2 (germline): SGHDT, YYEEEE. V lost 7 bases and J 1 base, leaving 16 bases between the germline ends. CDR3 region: CASQISLRGTDTQYF. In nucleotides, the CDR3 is TGTGCCAGCCAAATCTCCCTCCGTGGCACAGATACGCAGTATTTT.

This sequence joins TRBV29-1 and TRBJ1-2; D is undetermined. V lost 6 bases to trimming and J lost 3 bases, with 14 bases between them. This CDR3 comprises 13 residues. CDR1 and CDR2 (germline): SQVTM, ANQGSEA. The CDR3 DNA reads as TGCAGCGTCCGACCGGTAGGCGACTATGGCTACACCTTC. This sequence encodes CSVRPVGDYGYTF.

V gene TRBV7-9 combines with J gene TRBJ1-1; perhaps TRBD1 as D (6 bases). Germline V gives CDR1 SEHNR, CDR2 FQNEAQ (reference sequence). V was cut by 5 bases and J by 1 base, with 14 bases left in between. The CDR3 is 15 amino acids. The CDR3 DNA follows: TGTGCCAGCAGCGGAGCCGGACAGCCGAACACTGAAGCTTTCTTT. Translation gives CASSGAGQPNTEAFF.